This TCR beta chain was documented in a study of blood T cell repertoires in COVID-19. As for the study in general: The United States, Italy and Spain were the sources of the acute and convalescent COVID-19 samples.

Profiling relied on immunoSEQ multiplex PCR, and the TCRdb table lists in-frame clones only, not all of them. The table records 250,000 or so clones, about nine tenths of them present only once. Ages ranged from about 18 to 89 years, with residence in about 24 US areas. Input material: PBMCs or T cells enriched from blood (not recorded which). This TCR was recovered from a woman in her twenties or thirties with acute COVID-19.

In nucleotides, the CDR3 is TGTGCCAGCAGCTGGACAGGGGGTGTTGGTCAAGCTTTCTTT. Amino acids: CASSWTGGVGQAFF. The V and J genes are TRBV7-9 and TRBJ1-1, with TRBD1 matching over 10 bases. Germline assignment: CDR1 SEHNR and CDR2 FQNEAQ (reference sequence). This CDR3 region has 14 residues. V shed 4 bases, J shed 9 bases, and the junction held 8 bases outside the gene matches.